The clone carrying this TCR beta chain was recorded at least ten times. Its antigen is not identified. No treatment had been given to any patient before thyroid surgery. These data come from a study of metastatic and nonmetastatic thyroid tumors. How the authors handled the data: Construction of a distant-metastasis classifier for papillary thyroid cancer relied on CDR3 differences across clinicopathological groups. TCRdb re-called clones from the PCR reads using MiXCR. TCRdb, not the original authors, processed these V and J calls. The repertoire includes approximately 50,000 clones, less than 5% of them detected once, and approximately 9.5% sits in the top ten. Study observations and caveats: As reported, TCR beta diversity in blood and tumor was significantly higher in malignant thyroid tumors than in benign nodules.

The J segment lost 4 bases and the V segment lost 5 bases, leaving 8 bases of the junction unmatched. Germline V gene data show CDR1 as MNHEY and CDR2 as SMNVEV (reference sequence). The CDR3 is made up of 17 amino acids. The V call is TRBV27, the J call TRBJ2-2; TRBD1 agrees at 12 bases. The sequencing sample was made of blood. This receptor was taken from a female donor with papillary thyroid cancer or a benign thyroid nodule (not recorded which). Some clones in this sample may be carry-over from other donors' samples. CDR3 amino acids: CASSLGDRGPSTGELFF. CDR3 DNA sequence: TGTGCCAGCAGTCTTGGGGACAGGGGGCCTTCCACCGGGGAGCTGTTTTTT.